These 10 T cell receptor beta chains share one sample of origin, sequenced in a study of blood T cell repertoires in COVID-19 (TCRdb year 2020). Library construction relied on the immunoSEQ multiplex PCR assay. Imported from immuneACCESS, the table was reduced by TCRdb to in-frame sequences with V and J called. These copies leave out some clones; in studies compared against another copy, an unresolved V gene accounts for under half, and the cause of the remainder is not known. The sample table holds roughly 180,000 clones, of which about 85% were seen once. The top ten clonotypes cover 0.99% of the sample. Material: peripheral blood. Every receptor here comes from a man aged 18 to 30 with acute or convalescent COVID-19.

This clone was found a few times. The sample holds other DNA sequences that translate to the same CDR3. This chain connects TRBV6-4 to TRBJ2-1, with 11 nucleotides matching TRBD2. Germline V CDR1 and CDR2: MRHNA, SNTAGT. Trimming removed 0 bases from V and 3 bases from J; junction bases left unmatched: 1. The CDR3 is 16 amino acids. This chain's CDR3 is CASSDSGTSGYNEQFF. CDR3 bases: TGTGCCAGCAGTGACTCGGGGACTAGCGGCTACAATGAGCAGTTCTTC.

The chain links TRBV2 to TRBJ1-5; D perhaps matches TRBD1 (5 bases). Germline V gene data show CDR1 as SNHLY and CDR2 as FYNNEI. The V end lost 2 bases, the J end lost 1 base, and 9 bases lay between the germline ends. CDR3 length: 15 amino acids. In nucleotides, the CDR3 is TGTGCCAGCAGTGAACAGGGATTGAGCAATCAGCCCCAGCATTTT. Amino acids: CASSEQGLSNQPQHF.

The chain is built from TRBV6-6 and TRBJ2-4; 7 bases are shared with TRBD2. The CDR3 loop spans 16 amino acids. Trimming cost V 7 bases and J 0 bases; bases outside gene matches: 9. The germline V gene has CDR1 MNHNY and CDR2 SVGAGI (reference sequence). The CDR3 DNA reads as TGTGCCAGCACCTTGGAGGCGGGGGTAGCCAAAAACATTCAGTACTTC. Protein sequence: CASTLEAGVAKNIQYF.

This clone occurred a few times. The rearrangement links TRBV3-1 (or the pseudogene TRBV3-2) to TRBJ1-3; 8 bases fit TRBD1. V lost 4 bases to trimming and J lost 9 bases; unmatched junction nucleotides: 14. This CDR3 contains 16 residues. CDR1 and CDR2 (germline): LGHDT, YNNKEL (reference sequence). The CDR3 DNA reads as TGTGCCAGCAGCCCAAGACAGGGGCCCATGCGTGCCACCATATATTTT. Translation: CASSPRQGPMRATIYF.

The CDR3 here is CASSLDLTDTQYF. DNA for the CDR3: TGTGCCAGCAGCTTAGATCTCACAGATACGCAGTATTTT. J is TRBJ2-3 and V is TRBV11-2; D is unclear. Between the trimmed V and J ends, which lost 0 bases and 2 bases, there was a span of 3 bases. CDR1 and CDR2 from the germline V gene are SGHAT and FQNNGV. CDR3 size: 13 residues.

CDR3 amino acids: CASATGNSNQPQHF. The CDR3 nucleotides read TGTGCTAGTGCCACAGGGAATAGCAATCAGCCCCAGCATTTT. The chain couples TRBV12-5 to TRBJ1-5, with D maybe TRBD1 (6 bases). From germline, CDR1 is LGHNT and CDR2 FRNRAP. V lost 7 bases, J lost 0 bases, and 10 bases lay in between. This CDR3 is 14 amino acids long.

V is TRBV5-1 and J is TRBJ2-1, with D possibly TRBD2 on 5 matching bases. Trimming took 0 bases from V and 4 from J, leaving 8 bases between them. Germline CDR1 is SGHRS and CDR2 is YFSETQ. The CDR3 is made up of 14 amino acids. DNA of the CDR3: TGCGCCAGCAGCTTGGGCGGGTTATACAATGAGCAGTTCTTC. Its translation is CASSLGGLYNEQFF.

The CDR3 DNA sequence: TGTGCCAGCAGCCAAGAAGGGTTGCAGGGAAGGGACTATGGCTACACCTTC. As protein: CASSQEGLQGRDYGYTF. This rearrangement joins TRBV3-1 (or the pseudogene TRBV3-2) to TRBJ1-2, with a tentative D call TRBD1 (5 bases). Germline V CDR1 and CDR2: LGHDT, YNNKEL (reference sequence). CDR3 length: 17 residues. Trimming took 0 bases from V and 3 from J, leaving 17 bases between them.

This clone was observed once. This chain joins TRBV6-2 or TRBV6-3 and TRBJ2-6; D may be TRBD1 (6 bases). The CDR3 loop spans 15 amino acids. Trimming shortened V by 4 bases and J by 1 base, and 8 bases separated the two germline ends. The germline gives CDR1 MNHEY, CDR2 SVGEGT. The CDR3 DNA reads as TGTGCCAGCAGTTCACAGGGTTCTGGGGCCAACGTCCTGACTTTC. Protein product: CASSSQGSGANVLTF.

The chain carries TRBV5-4 and TRBJ1-2, with D perhaps matching TRBD1 (5 bases). Germline assignment: CDR1 SGHNT and CDR2 YYREEE (reference sequence). CDR3 size: 14 residues. V dropped 6 bases and J dropped 4 bases, with 16 bases sitting between them. The DNA of the CDR3 is TGTGCCAGCACCAACCTTGGGGCGGCCTATGGCTACACCTTC. It specifies CASTNLGAAYGYTF.